What follows is one T cell receptor beta chain and its context. Antigen unknown. These data originate in a study of blood T cells in healthy people across ages. Regarding the study as a whole: Higher naive T cell percentage went strongly together with higher TCR beta diversity. It was the long-lived donors that had more naive CD4+ cells and higher diversity than aged donors.

A sample-barcoded 5' primer and a J-beta primer mix were used in a second PCR of about 7 to 11 cycles. Unique molecular identifiers of 12 random nucleotides labeled each cDNA. One entry per CDR3 protein, called by TCRdb with MiXCR from the 5' RACE reads. The data show more than 750,000 distinct CDR3 sequences, about 27% seen once. The CDR3 sequence is 15 residues long. Germline CDR1 is SGHRS and CDR2 is YFSETQ. V was cut by 4 bases and J by 3 bases, with 15 bases left in between. These sequences were also reported in another study, on T cells of mothers and their children. That report adds: All donors were healthy and Caucasian; they were three mothers and their six children.

The sample comprised blood. The chain uses TRBV5-1 and TRBJ2-3; D possibly corresponds to TRBD2 (6 bases). The clonotype originates from a woman aged 40 to 50 in good health. The CDR3: CASSGGLTGTDTQYF. The DNA of the CDR3 is TGCGCCAGCAGCGGCGGACTAACGGGGACAGATACGCAGTATTTT.